The present entry profiles one T cell receptor beta chain with its context. Only in-frame clones appear in the TCRdb table, and some are missing; sequencing was by immunoSEQ multiplex PCR. The profile shows 74,000 or so clones, roughly 90% of them singletons. The nonmyeloablative bone marrow transplants came from related graft donors, with transient mixed chimerism. Unstimulated regulatory T cells (CD4+CD25+CD127-), CD4+CD25- non-regulatory cells, CD4 and CD8 cells were FACS-sorted from thawed PBMCs. This entry belongs to a study of Tregs in tolerant kidney transplant recipients. Unmatched junction bases numbered 6, after V lost 8 bases and J lost 5 bases. Looked up from germline, CDR1 is MGHDK and CDR2 is SYGVNS. The CDR3 spans 13 residues.

The origin of this receptor is a human patient who received a combined kidney and bone marrow transplant. Some of the T cells might come from the graft donor. Source: CD4+ T cells from blood (PBMCs), taken 24 months after the transplant. The chain uses TRBV25-1 and TRBJ1-2; 9 nucleotides line up with TRBD1. The CDR3 DNA follows: TGTGCCAGCGGGGACAGGGCCAAGTATGGCTACACCTTC. Amino acids: CASGDRAKYGYTF.